The 14 T cell receptor beta chains below were found in one sample sequenced in a study of TIL therapy for anti-PD-1-resistant metastatic lung cancer. The libraries were made with immunoSEQ v3. TCRdb's table, derived via immunoSEQ multiplex PCR, lists solely in-frame clones and lacks some. The sample has 45,000 to 75,000 clones; around 68% are singletons. Time point of the sample: pre-treatment sample, taken before nivolumab and TIL therapy. Sample: blood, taken at baseline. These receptors originate from a person between 30 and 80 years old with non-small cell lung cancer.

The rearrangement joins TRBV19 to TRBJ2-7; unclear D gene. Germline V gives CDR1 LNHDA, CDR2 SQIVND (reference sequence). This CDR3 region has 15 residues. V was trimmed by 5 bases and J by 3 bases, leaving 17 bases between them. The CDR3 region has the DNA TGTGCCAGTAGTCGGGTACCGGCTTCGATCTACGAGCAGTACTTC. Amino acid sequence: CASSRVPASIYEQYF.

V usage is TRBV6-6 and J usage is TRBJ2-3; D not resolved. Trimming left V 0 bases short and J 0 bases short, with 7 bases between. Per the germline V gene, CDR1 is MNHNY and CDR2 is SVGAGI (reference sequence). There are 15 residues in the CDR3. CDR3 DNA: TGTGCCAGCAGTTACTCTCGCGGCAGCACAGATACGCAGTATTTT. Protein: CASSYSRGSTDTQYF.

This clone was recorded only once. The chain uses TRBV5-1 and TRBJ1-2; 8 bases are shared with TRBD1. CDR3 length equals 19 residues. From germline, CDR1 is SGHRS and CDR2 YFSETQ. With V trimmed by 4 bases and J by 4 bases, 21 bases remained unmatched. Written as DNA, the CDR3 is TGCGCCAGCAGCCGAGGCCAACCGAACCAAGACAGGGGAGGCTATGGCTACACCTTC. It translates to CASSRGQPNQDRGGYGYTF.

This clone was picked up a small number of times. In nucleotides, the CDR3 is TGTGCCAGCAGCTTAGGAGTCTCAGGGCAGTACTTC. It yields the protein CASSLGVSGQYF. The J gene is TRBJ2-7, the V gene TRBV7-9; D unclear. Germline V gene lookup returns CDR1 SEHNR and CDR2 FQNEAQ (reference sequence). This CDR3 is 12 amino acids long. Trimming left V 1 base short and J 9 bases short, with 10 bases between.

The chain combines TRBV5-1 with TRBJ2-1; 7 bases are shared with TRBD1. This CDR3 is 13 amino acids long. Germline V gene lookup returns CDR1 SGHRS and CDR2 YFSETQ. The V and J ends lost 5 bases and 8 bases, in that order; junction bases with no gene match: 7. CDR3 coding DNA: TGCGCCAGCAGGGGACAGCCGATTGATGAGCAGTTCTTC. Its translation is CASRGQPIDEQFF.

By proportion, this clone is medium-sized. This rearrangement joins TRBV29-1 to TRBJ1-1; D remains unclear. The CDR3 extends over 11 amino acids. Trimming cost V 7 bases and J 7 bases, with 13 bases left between them. Germline V gene lookup returns CDR1 SQVTM and CDR2 ANQGSEA. This CDR3 is CSAQLASEAFF. CDR3 coding DNA: TGCAGCGCCCAACTAGCCAGTGAAGCTTTCTTT.

The CDR3 reads CSYARQGYYGYTF. The CDR3 nucleotides read TGCAGCTACGCCAGGCAGGGGTACTATGGCTACACCTTC. J is TRBJ1-2 and V is TRBV29-1; D possibly corresponds to TRBD1 (6 bases). Trimming took 8 bases from V and 3 from J, leaving 16 bases between them. In germline, CDR1 is SQVTM, CDR2 ANQGSEA. The CDR3 contains 13 residues.

The chain employs TRBV5-4 and TRBJ2-7; possibly TRBD1 for D (5 bases). Trimming took 3 bases from V and 2 from J, leaving 9 bases between them. The CDR3 covers 13 residues. Germline V lookup: CDR1 SGHNT, CDR2 YYREEE (reference sequence). The CDR3 bases are TGTGCCAGCAGCTCAGGGTCGGCCTACGAGCAGTACTTC. It yields the protein CASSSGSAYEQYF.

Only one count was recorded for this clone. This chain links TRBV6-1 with TRBJ1-2; 7 nucleotides match TRBD1. Trimming at V came to 6 bases and at J to 0 bases, leaving 7 bases not matched to a gene. Per germline, CDR1 MNHNS and CDR2 SASEGT. This CDR3 comprises 15 residues. The CDR3: CASSRGGVANYGYTF. CDR3 sequence (DNA): TGTGCCAGCAGCCGAGGGGGCGTAGCTAACTATGGCTACACCTTC.

This clone was seen a single time. The CDR3 sequence is CTSSQVEVGRGPRSGYTF. The DNA for the CDR3 is TGCACCAGCAGCCAAGTAGAGGTTGGAAGGGGGCCTCGGTCAGGCTACACCTTC. The chain employs TRBV1 and TRBJ1-2; TRBD1, the D gene given by the table, was not confirmed from the DNA. TRBV1 is recorded as a pseudogene. CDR3 length: 18 amino acids.

This clone has more than one count but fewer than ten. J is TRBJ1-2 and V is TRBV28; TRBD1 aligns across 7 bases. Germline values: CDR1 MDHEN, CDR2 SYDVKM. J lost 3 bases, V lost 4 bases, and 11 bases had no gene match. The CDR3 has 16 residues. The CDR3 DNA reads as TGTGCCAGCAGTTCCGGCGCGAGACAGGGTCACTATGGCTACACCTTC. This encodes CASSSGARQGHYGYTF.

J is TRBJ2-7 and V is TRBV7-9, with D perhaps assigned TRBD1 or TRBD2 (5 bases each). The V end was cut by 8 bases, the J end by 2 bases, with 16 bases between. The CDR3 has 14 amino acids. In germline, CDR1 is SEHNR, CDR2 FQNEAQ (reference sequence). The CDR3 region has the DNA TGTGCCAGCGGAAGGGGTCCGGGGACCTACGAGCAGTACTTC. Protein sequence: CASGRGPGTYEQYF.

This chain uses TRBV5-4 with TRBJ2-5; TRBD2 matches at 11 bases. V was clipped by 6 bases and J by 2 bases; unmatched bases: 3. The CDR3 is 14 residues long. Germline lookup yields CDR1 SGHNT and CDR2 YYREEE (reference sequence). CDR3 coding DNA: TGTGCCAGCAAAGGGACTAGCGGACAAGAGACCCAGTACTTC. It is translated as CASKGTSGQETQYF.

CDR3 loop: CASGRDETLPLHF. The CDR3 DNA reads TGTGCCAGCGGCCGTGACGAAACACTACCCCTCCACTTT. The chain joins TRBV25-1 to TRBJ1-6; D is unclear. V was cut by 8 bases and J by 12 bases, with 17 bases left in between. From germline, CDR1 is MGHDK and CDR2 SYGVNS. The CDR3 consists of 13 residues.